The clone carrying this T cell receptor beta chain has ten or more counts. With 0 bases removed from V and 3 bases from J, the gap between germline ends came to 5 bases. The CDR3 runs to 13 residues. The V gene's germline CDR1 is SGHRS and CDR2 YFSETQ. TCRdb reprocessed the 5' RACE reads with MiXCR, giving one entry per CDR3 protein. The data contain under 150,000 distinct CDR3 sequences, over 9% of them seen just once; the ten biggest clones take up around 16%. This entry belongs to a study of spatial heterogeneity in lung cancer. Study-level background: Sequenced were any available follow-up PBMC samples, which had been obtained a median of approximately two years after resection.

Time point: blood at routine non-recurrence follow-up after resection. Unsorted whole RNA from tumor, nontumor lung or frozen PBMC underwent sequencing. This TCR was sampled from a male donor with early-stage non-small cell lung cancer. The sequenced sample was PBMCs, obtained at follow-up. This chain joins TRBV5-1 and TRBJ2-3; D remains ambiguous. CDR3 coding DNA: TGCGCCAGCAGCTTGGAGCCTACAGATACGCAGTATTTT. Translation: CASSLEPTDTQYF.